A selection of T cell receptor beta chains follows, all from one sample in a study of cytomegalovirus exposure and HLA in healthy donors. Clones were sequenced by immunoSEQ multiplex PCR, and TCRdb holds only the in-frame ones, with some missing. The sample includes some 200,000 clones, roughly 87% of them seen just once. The sequencing input was PBMCs. These receptors all come from a man in his fifties in good health and CMV-seronegative. Each CDR3 is given with its conserved first and last residue. D genes are given only for firm matches. The size of a clone is reported for some rows only, either as once, few or many, or as a class for expanded clones.

CDR3aa: CASSPDSLNTEAFF
CDR3nt: TGTGCCAGCTCACCGGACAGCCTGAACACTGAAGCTTTCTTT
j_gene: TRBJ1-1
v_gene: TRBV18
d_gene: NA
abundance: NA

CDR3aa: CSVEGLGDSPYEQYF
CDR3nt: TGCAGCGTTGAAGGGCTTGGGGACAGCCCCTACGAGCAGTACTTC
j_gene: TRBJ2-7
v_gene: TRBV29-1
d_gene: TRBD1
abundance: NA

CDR3aa: CAGRQVKNTEAFF
CDR3nt: TGTGCCGGCCGACAGGTAAAGAACACTGAAGCTTTCTTT
j_gene: TRBJ1-1
v_gene: TRBV6-1
d_gene: NA
abundance: few

CDR3aa: CASSSRQVLGYEQYF
CDR3nt: TGTGCCAGCAGCTCCCGACAGGTCCTTGGGTACGAGCAGTACTTC
j_gene: TRBJ2-7
v_gene: TRBV7-2
d_gene: NA
abundance: once

CDR3aa: CASSAGREHYGYTF
CDR3nt: TGTGCCAGCTCAGCGGGACGAGAACACTATGGCTACACCTTC
j_gene: TRBJ1-2
v_gene: TRBV18
d_gene: NA
abundance: NA

CDR3aa: CASSSFENTGFDWTEAFF
CDR3nt: TGTGCCAGCAGTTCATTCGAAAATACAGGGTTTGATTGGACTGAAGCTTTCTTT
j_gene: TRBJ1-1
v_gene: TRBV27
d_gene: NA
abundance: NA

CDR3aa: CASSIQGPNNQPQHF
CDR3nt: TGTGCCAGTAGTATACAGGGGCCCAACAATCAGCCCCAGCATTTT
j_gene: TRBJ1-5
v_gene: TRBV19
d_gene: NA
abundance: few

CDR3aa: CASSPEGNQPQHF
CDR3nt: TGTGCCAGCTCACCAGAGGGAAATCAGCCCCAGCATTTT
j_gene: TRBJ1-5
v_gene: TRBV18
d_gene: NA
abundance: NA

CDR3aa: CASSTGLAEQYF
CDR3nt: TGTGCCAGCAGCACGGGACTAGCGGAGCAGTACTTC
j_gene: TRBJ2-7
v_gene: TRBV11-3
d_gene: TRBD2
abundance: NA

CDR3aa: CASSPRVGQTNEKLFF
CDR3nt: TGTGCCAGCTCACCGAGAGTCGGACAGACTAATGAAAAACTGTTTTTT
j_gene: TRBJ1-4
v_gene: TRBV18
d_gene: NA
abundance: NA

CDR3aa: CAIKQGEVVYGYTF
CDR3nt: TGTGCCATCAAACAGGGAGAAGTGGTGTATGGCTACACCTTC
j_gene: TRBJ1-2
v_gene: TRBV6-1
d_gene: NA
abundance: NA

CDR3aa: CATGQGLTDTQYF
CDR3nt: TGCGCCACCGGACAGGGGTTAACAGATACGCAGTATTTT
j_gene: TRBJ2-3
v_gene: TRBV4-1
d_gene: TRBD1
abundance: NA

CDR3aa: CASSYGQNPVSDTQYF
CDR3nt: TGTGCCAGCAGTTACGGTCAGAACCCTGTCTCAGATACGCAGTATTTT
j_gene: TRBJ2-3
v_gene: TRBV6-5
d_gene: NA
abundance: NA

CDR3aa: CASSIARRNQPQHF
CDR3nt: TGTGCCAGTAGTATAGCAAGGAGAAATCAGCCCCAGCATTTT
j_gene: TRBJ1-5
v_gene: TRBV19
d_gene: NA
abundance: once

CDR3aa: CASSLNNFGISGELFF
CDR3nt: TGTGCCAGCAGCTTAAATAACTTCGGGATCTCCGGGGAGCTGTTTTTT
j_gene: TRBJ2-2
v_gene: TRBV7-3
d_gene: NA
abundance: once

CDR3aa: CASSYDRGREQETQYF
CDR3nt: TGTGCCAGCAGCTATGACAGGGGGCGCGAACAAGAGACCCAGTACTTC
j_gene: TRBJ2-5
v_gene: TRBV11-1
d_gene: TRBD1
abundance: NA

CDR3aa: CASSSVGYTF
CDR3nt: TGTGCCAGCAGCTCCGTTGGCTACACCTTC
j_gene: TRBJ1-2
v_gene: TRBV7-2
d_gene: NA
abundance: NA

CDR3aa: CASISGHNQPQHF
CDR3nt: TGTGCCAGCATTTCGGGACATAATCAGCCCCAGCATTTT
j_gene: TRBJ1-5
v_gene: TRBV28
d_gene: NA
abundance: NA

CDR3aa: CASSSWEGGASQETQYF
CDR3nt: TGTGCCAGCAGCTCGTGGGAGGGCGGGGCCTCCCAAGAGACCCAGTACTTC
j_gene: TRBJ2-5
v_gene: TRBV7-9
d_gene: TRBD2
abundance: NA

CDR3aa: CASRPLDRATDTQYF
CDR3nt: TGTGCCAGTAGGCCCCTCGACAGGGCGACAGATACGCAGTATTTT
j_gene: TRBJ2-3
v_gene: TRBV19
d_gene: TRBD1
abundance: NA

CDR3aa: CASSLDAGHCYGYTF
CDR3nt: TGTGCCAGCAGCTTAGATGCAGGGCACTGCTATGGCTACACCTTC
j_gene: TRBJ1-2
v_gene: TRBV11-3
d_gene: NA
abundance: few

CDR3aa: CASSLALVPAEAFF
CDR3nt: TGTGCCAGCAGCTTAGCGTTGGTCCCAGCTGAAGCTTTCTTT
j_gene: TRBJ1-1
v_gene: TRBV7-8
d_gene: NA
abundance: NA

CDR3aa: CASSFGEAYEQYF
CDR3nt: TGTGCCAGCAGTTTCGGGGAGGCCTACGAGCAGTACTTC
j_gene: TRBJ2-7
v_gene: TRBV27
d_gene: NA
abundance: NA

CDR3aa: CAWIQGREAFF
CDR3nt: TGTGCCTGGATACAGGGCCGTGAGGCTTTCTTT
j_gene: TRBJ1-1
v_gene: TRBV30
d_gene: NA
abundance: NA

CDR3aa: CASIPQRGGINEQFF
CDR3nt: TGTGCCAGCATTCCCCAGCGGGGGGGAATCAATGAGCAGTTCTTC
j_gene: TRBJ2-1
v_gene: TRBV6-1
d_gene: TRBD2
abundance: once

CDR3aa: CASSVGPGGETQYF
CDR3nt: TGTGCCAGCAGCGTAGGCCCGGGGGGAGAGACCCAGTACTTC
j_gene: TRBJ2-5
v_gene: TRBV9
d_gene: TRBD2
abundance: once

CDR3aa: CASRYDRVTEAFF
CDR3nt: TGTGCCAGCAGGTACGACAGGGTCACTGAAGCTTTCTTT
j_gene: TRBJ1-1
v_gene: TRBV7-9
d_gene: TRBD1
abundance: NA

CDR3aa: CASSLVTAIMGNTGELFF
CDR3nt: TGCGCCAGCAGCTTGGTGACAGCCATAATGGGGAACACCGGGGAGCTGTTTTTT
j_gene: TRBJ2-2
v_gene: TRBV5-1
d_gene: NA
abundance: few

CDR3aa: CASSADSEQYF
CDR3nt: TGTGCCAGCAGCGCCGATAGCGAGCAGTACTTC
j_gene: TRBJ2-7
v_gene: TRBV7-9
d_gene: NA
abundance: NA

CDR3aa: CASSGTSGGAIYEQYF
CDR3nt: TGTGCCAGCAGCGGGACTAGCGGGGGGGCGATCTACGAGCAGTACTTC
j_gene: TRBJ2-7
v_gene: TRBV9
d_gene: TRBD2
abundance: NA

CDR3aa: CAWRLTGSTKNIQYF
CDR3nt: TGTGCCTGGAGGTTGACGGGATCGACCAAAAACATTCAGTACTTC
j_gene: TRBJ2-4
v_gene: TRBV30
d_gene: NA
abundance: NA

CDR3aa: CASSLLNLAGGRGNTQYF
CDR3nt: TGTGCCAGCAGCTTACTTAATCTAGCCGGCGGGAGGGGAAATACGCAGTATTTT
j_gene: TRBJ2-3
v_gene: TRBV5-6
d_gene: TRBD2
abundance: NA

CDR3aa: CASSLTPPRTEAFF
CDR3nt: TGTGCCAGCAGTTTAACCCCCCCGAGGACTGAAGCTTTCTTT
j_gene: TRBJ1-1
v_gene: TRBV27
d_gene: NA
abundance: NA

CDR3aa: CASSLGLAGNTGELFF
CDR3nt: TGTGCCAGCAGCCTAGGACTAGCGGGAAACACCGGGGAGCTGTTTTTT
j_gene: TRBJ2-2
v_gene: TRBV28
d_gene: TRBD2
abundance: NA

CDR3aa: CASTSSAGGTPQHF
CDR3nt: TGTGCCAGCACCTCCTCCGCCGGGGGAACGCCCCAGCATTTT
j_gene: TRBJ1-5
v_gene: TRBV7-9
d_gene: NA
abundance: NA

CDR3aa: CASSARGTSGYNEQFF
CDR3nt: TGTGCCAGCAGCGCTCGTGGGACTAGCGGTTACAATGAGCAGTTCTTC
j_gene: TRBJ2-1
v_gene: TRBV9
d_gene: TRBD2
abundance: NA

CDR3aa: CASSLKGATNEKLFF
CDR3nt: TGTGCCAGCAGCTTAAAAGGGGCCACTAATGAAAAACTGTTTTTT
j_gene: TRBJ1-4
v_gene: TRBV7-9
d_gene: NA
abundance: NA

CDR3aa: CAWERGEKLFF
CDR3nt: TGTGCCTGGGAGAGAGGAGAAAAACTGTTTTTT
j_gene: TRBJ1-4
v_gene: TRBV30
d_gene: NA
abundance: many

CDR3aa: CASSLGGLESYEQYF
CDR3nt: TGTGCCAGCAGCCTCGGCGGACTGGAATCCTACGAGCAGTACTTC
j_gene: TRBJ2-7
v_gene: TRBV6-6
d_gene: NA
abundance: NA

CDR3aa: CASSLPGTSVGEQYF
CDR3nt: TGTGCCAGCAGTTTACCCGGGACTAGCGTGGGCGAGCAGTACTTC
j_gene: TRBJ2-7
v_gene: TRBV28
d_gene: TRBD2
abundance: NA

CDR3aa: CASSGGLADQETQYF
CDR3nt: TGTGCCAGTAGTGGGGGACTAGCGGACCAAGAGACCCAGTACTTC
j_gene: TRBJ2-5
v_gene: TRBV19
d_gene: TRBD2
abundance: NA

CDR3aa: CASSFLNRDVATEAFF
CDR3nt: TGTGCCAGCAGCTTCTTAAACAGGGACGTGGCCACTGAAGCTTTCTTT
j_gene: TRBJ1-1
v_gene: TRBV5-6
d_gene: NA
abundance: few

CDR3aa: CASSPNRDISSGNTIYF
CDR3nt: TGTGCCAGCAGCCCTAACCGGGACATAAGCTCTGGAAACACCATATATTTT
j_gene: TRBJ1-3
v_gene: TRBV7-3
d_gene: NA
abundance: NA

CDR3aa: CASSQQGAAGELFF
CDR3nt: TGTGCCAGCAGCCAGCAGGGGGCGGCGGGGGAGCTGTTTTTT
j_gene: TRBJ2-2
v_gene: TRBV4-2
d_gene: TRBD1
abundance: NA

CDR3aa: CASSSPGGVGNTIYF
CDR3nt: TGTGCCAGCAGTTCCCCAGGGGGCGTGGGAAACACCATATATTTT
j_gene: TRBJ1-3
v_gene: TRBV6-5
d_gene: TRBD1
abundance: NA

CDR3aa: CSSSRTGPIGNTEAFF
CDR3nt: TGTTCCAGCAGCAGGACAGGGCCTATTGGGAACACTGAAGCTTTCTTT
j_gene: TRBJ1-1
v_gene: TRBV7-9
d_gene: TRBD1
abundance: NA

CDR3aa: CASSLMGQGGNEQFF
CDR3nt: TGTGCCAGCAGCTTGATGGGACAGGGAGGAAATGAGCAGTTCTTC
j_gene: TRBJ2-1
v_gene: TRBV5-5
d_gene: TRBD1
abundance: once

CDR3aa: CASRRQGAYEQYF
CDR3nt: TGTGCCAGCAGGCGACAGGGGGCCTACGAGCAGTACTTC
j_gene: TRBJ2-7
v_gene: TRBV6-5
d_gene: TRBD1
abundance: NA

CDR3aa: CAIRSGVGQPQHF
CDR3nt: TGTGCCATTCGTTCAGGGGTGGGTCAGCCCCAGCATTTT
j_gene: TRBJ1-5
v_gene: TRBV10-3
d_gene: NA
abundance: NA

CDR3aa: CASSLDRGQGYTF
CDR3nt: TGTGCCAGCAGCCTAGACAGGGGGCAAGGCTACACCTTC
j_gene: TRBJ1-2
v_gene: TRBV2
d_gene: TRBD1
abundance: NA

CDR3aa: CASSLEGRGRNEQYF
CDR3nt: TGCGCCAGCAGCTTGGAGGGCAGGGGGAGGAACGAGCAGTACTTC
j_gene: TRBJ2-7
v_gene: TRBV5-1
d_gene: NA
abundance: NA

CDR3aa: CASSYSRQNEQYF
CDR3nt: TGTGCCAGCAGTTACTCGAGGCAGAACGAGCAGTACTTC
j_gene: TRBJ2-7
v_gene: TRBV6-5
d_gene: NA
abundance: few

CDR3aa: CASSSWTSGGFTGELFF
CDR3nt: TGTGCCAGCAGCTCTTGGACTAGCGGGGGTTTCACCGGGGAGCTGTTTTTT
j_gene: TRBJ2-2
v_gene: TRBV7-2
d_gene: TRBD2
abundance: NA

CDR3aa: CASSFGGIDTQYF
CDR3nt: TGTGCCAGCAGCTTCGGGGGGATAGATACGCAGTATTTT
j_gene: TRBJ2-3
v_gene: TRBV9
d_gene: TRBD2
abundance: NA